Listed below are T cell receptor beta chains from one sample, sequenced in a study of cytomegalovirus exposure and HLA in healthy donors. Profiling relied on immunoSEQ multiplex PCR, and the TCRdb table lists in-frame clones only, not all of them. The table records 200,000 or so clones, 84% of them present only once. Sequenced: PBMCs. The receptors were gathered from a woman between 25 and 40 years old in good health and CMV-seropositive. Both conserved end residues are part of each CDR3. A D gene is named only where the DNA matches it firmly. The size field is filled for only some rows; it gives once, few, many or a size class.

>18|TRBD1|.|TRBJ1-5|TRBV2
TGTGCCAGCAGTGGACGAGGGACAGGGGGTTTAGGAAATCAGCCCCAGCATTTT
CASSGRGTGGLGNQPQHF
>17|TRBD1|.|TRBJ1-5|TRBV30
TGTGCCTGGAGTGTAGGGGGACAGGCTAGAGGCAATCAGCCCCAGCATTTT
CAWSVGGQARGNQPQHF
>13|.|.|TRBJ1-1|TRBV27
TGTGCCAGCAGTGTCCGGGTGAACACTGAAGCTTTCTTT
CASSVRVNTEAFF
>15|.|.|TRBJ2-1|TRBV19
TGTGCCAGTAGTTTTTTGGGCCCCTCCTACAATGAGCAGTTCTTC
CASSFLGPSYNEQFF
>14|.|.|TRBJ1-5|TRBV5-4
TGTGCCAGCAGCTCGGGGACACTTGGGGAGCCCCAGCATTTT
CASSSGTLGEPQHF
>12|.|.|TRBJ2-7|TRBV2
TGTGCCAGCAGTTCCCAATCCTACGAGCAGTACTTC
CASSSQSYEQYF
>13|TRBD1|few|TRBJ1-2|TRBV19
TGTGCCAGTAGTCTCCGGACAGGGAATGGCTACACCTTC
CASSLRTGNGYTF
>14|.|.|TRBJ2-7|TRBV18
TGTGCCAGCTCACCAGCGACGGGTTCCTACGAGCAGTACTTC
CASSPATGSYEQYF
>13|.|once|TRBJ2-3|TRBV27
TGTGCCAGCAGTTTACTGTCCACAGATACGCAGTATTTT
CASSLLSTDTQYF
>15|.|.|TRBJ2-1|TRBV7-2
TGTGCCAGCAGTTTACAGGCCCCCTCCTACAATGAGCAGTTCTTC
CASSLQAPSYNEQFF
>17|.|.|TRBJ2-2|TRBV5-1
TGCGCCAGCAGCAACTCCTACCACAGGGCGAACACCGGGGAGCTGTTTTTT
CASSNSYHRANTGELFF
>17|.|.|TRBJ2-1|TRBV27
TGTGCCAGCAGCTACACCGGCCTAGCGCGCTCCTACAATGAGCAGTTCTTC
CASSYTGLARSYNEQFF
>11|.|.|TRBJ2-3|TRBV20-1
TGCAGTGTCCTAGGCACAGATACGCAGTATTTT
CSVLGTDTQYF
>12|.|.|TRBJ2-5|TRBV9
TGTGCCAGCAGCGCCTCCGGGGAGACCCAGTACTTC
CASSASGETQYF
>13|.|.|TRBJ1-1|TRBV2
TGTGCCAGCCAAGCGAATGGTTGGTCTGAAGCTTTCTTT
CASQANGWSEAFF
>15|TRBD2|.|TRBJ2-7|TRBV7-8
TGTGCCAGCAGCCCACGCACCGGGGGGGTTGGGGAGCAGTACTTC
CASSPRTGGVGEQYF
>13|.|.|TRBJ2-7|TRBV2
TGTGCCAGCACCCCGCCCGGGGGCTACGAGCAGTACTTC
CASTPPGGYEQYF
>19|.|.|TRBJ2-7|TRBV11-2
TGTGCCAGCAGCTTAGGTGTTCTAGGTAGGTCAGACAGACCCTACGAGCAGTACTTC
CASSLGVLGRSDRPYEQYF
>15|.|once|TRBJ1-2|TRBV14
TGTGCCAGCAGCCAGGCGACCGACTCTAACTATGGCTACACCTTC
CASSQATDSNYGYTF
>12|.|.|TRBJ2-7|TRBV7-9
TGTGCCAGCAGCTCAGTAATCGACGAGCAGTACTTC
CASSSVIDEQYF
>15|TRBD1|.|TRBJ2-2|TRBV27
TGTGCCAGCAGACCCGGGACAGGGGTCTCCGGGGAGCTGTTTTTT
CASRPGTGVSGELFF
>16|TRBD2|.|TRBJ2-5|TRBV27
TGTGCCAGCACGGGTGGGGCGGGAGGAGTGTCAGAGACCCAGTACTTC
CASTGGAGGVSETQYF
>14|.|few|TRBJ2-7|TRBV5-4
TGTGCCAGCAGCCCGACGAGCGGTTCCTACGAGCAGTACTTC
CASSPTSGSYEQYF
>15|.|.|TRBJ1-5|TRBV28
TGTGCCAGCAGTCCGGTGGAGGGCGCAGGTCAGCCCCAGCATTTT
CASSPVEGAGQPQHF
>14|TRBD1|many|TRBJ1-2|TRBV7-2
TGTGCCAGCAGCTTAGCGGGGACAGCCTATGGCTACACCTTC
CASSLAGTAYGYTF
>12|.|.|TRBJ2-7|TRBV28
TGTGCCAGCAGCAAAGGGGCCTACGAGCAGTACTTC
CASSKGAYEQYF
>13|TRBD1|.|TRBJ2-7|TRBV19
TGTGCCAGTAGTAAGGGACAGGGTCTCGAGCAGTACTTC
CASSKGQGLEQYF
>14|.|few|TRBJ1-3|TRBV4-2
TGTGCCAGCAGCCGGGGGACAACTGGAAACACCATATATTTT
CASSRGTTGNTIYF
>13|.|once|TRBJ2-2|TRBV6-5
TGTGCCAGCAGTTACACTGACACCGGGGAGCTGTTTTTT
CASSYTDTGELFF
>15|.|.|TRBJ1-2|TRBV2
TGTGCCAGCAGATCTCTCCCAAACGGTGCCCGCGGGTACACCTTC
CASRSLPNGARGYTF
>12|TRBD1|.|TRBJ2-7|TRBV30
TGTGCCTGGAATCGGGACAGCAACGAGCAGTACTTC
CAWNRDSNEQYF
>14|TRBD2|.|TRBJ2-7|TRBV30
TGTGCCTGGAGATACCGGGGGGGCCCCCACGAGCAGTACTTC
CAWRYRGGPHEQYF
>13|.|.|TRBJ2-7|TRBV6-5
TGTGCCAGCCACCTGCGCCGGGGGTACGAGCAGTACTTC
CASHLRRGYEQYF
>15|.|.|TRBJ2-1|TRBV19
TGTGCCAGTAGTATCCGGGGTAGCTCCTACAATGAGCAGTTCTTC
CASSIRGSSYNEQFF
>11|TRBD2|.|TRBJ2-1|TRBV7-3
TGTGCCAGCGGGACTATCAATGAGCAGTTCTTC
CASGTINEQFF
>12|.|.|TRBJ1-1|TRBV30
TGTGCCTGGATATTTGGGGGGACTGAAGCTTTCTTT
CAWIFGGTEAFF
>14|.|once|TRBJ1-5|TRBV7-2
TGTGCCAGCAGCTTAGCGGTGACTGGTCAGCCCCAGCATTTT
CASSLAVTGQPQHF
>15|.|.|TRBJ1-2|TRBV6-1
TGTGCCAGCAGTGAAAGTGGGGGAGGTTCAGGTGGCTACACCTTC
CASSESGGGSGGYTF
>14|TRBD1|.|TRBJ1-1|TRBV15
TGTGCCACCAGCGGATCACTACGGGGACAGAAGGCTTTCTTT
CATSGSLRGQKAFF
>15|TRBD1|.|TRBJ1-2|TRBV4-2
TGTGCCAGCAGCCAAGGACAGGGGAGTAACTATGGCTACACCTTC
CASSQGQGSNYGYTF
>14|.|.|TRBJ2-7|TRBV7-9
TGTGCCAGCAGCTTGATTGCGGCGGACTACGAGCAGTACTTC
CASSLIAADYEQYF
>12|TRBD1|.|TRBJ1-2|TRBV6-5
TGTGCCAGCAGTCGACAGGGTAATGGCTACACCTTC
CASSRQGNGYTF
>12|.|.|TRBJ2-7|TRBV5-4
TGTGCCAGCAGCCGGGACTCCTACGAGCAGTACTTC
CASSRDSYEQYF
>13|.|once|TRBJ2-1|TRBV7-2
TGTGCCAGCAGCTTGATAACTAGGGATGAGCAGTTCTTC
CASSLITRDEQFF